A single sample gave rise to the 11 T cell receptor beta chains below, sequenced in a study of T cells after yellow fever vaccination. TCRdb re-analysed the 5' RACE reads in MiXCR, keeping a single row per CDR3 protein. This sample has under 100,000 distinct CDR3 sequences, with approximately 5.5% found just once. The sequencing used CD8+ T cells sorted from PBMCs, collected 10 days after the yellow fever booster vaccination. These receptors were collected from a man younger than 35 who received the YFV17D yellow fever vaccine.

This clonotype was seen many times. This chain joins TRBV7-8 and TRBJ2-7; 7 bases align to TRBD1. The CDR3 spans 14 residues. Germline CDR1 SGHVS, CDR2 FQNEAQ. V dropped 0 bases and J dropped 3; count of bases not matched to a gene: 2. The CDR3 here is CASSLAWDSYEQYV. Written as DNA, the CDR3 is TGTGCCAGCAGCTTAGCGTGGGACAGCTACGAGCAGTACGTC.

This clonotype was detected only a few times. The chain is built from TRBV14 and TRBJ2-1; TRBD1 might be the D (6 bases). The V end lost 4 bases, the J end lost 8 bases, and 21 bases lay between the germline ends. The CDR3 consists of 16 residues. Germline lookup yields CDR1 SGHDN and CDR2 FVKESK. This CDR3 reads CASSRATGTLEDEQFF. Written as DNA, the CDR3 is TGTGCCAGCAGCCGAGCGACCGGGACACTAGAGGATGAGCAGTTCTTC.

This chain joins TRBV12-2 and TRBJ1-1; whether TRBD1, the table's D call, matches the DNA was not checked. TRBV12-2 is a listed pseudogene. The CDR3 runs 15 residues. The CDR3, as DNA: TGTGCAAGTCGCCCCCCGTGGGGAGCGAACACTGAAGCTTTCTTT. Amino acid sequence: CASRPPWGANTEAFF.

This clonotype was seen only a few times. The rearrangement uses TRBV9 and TRBJ2-7; D ambiguous. This CDR3 has 13 residues. The V gene's germline CDR1 is SGDLS and CDR2 YYNGEE. With 0 bases removed from V and 4 bases from J, the gap between germline ends came to 8 bases. CDR3 in amino acids: CASSVGAAYEQYF. In nucleotides, the CDR3 is TGTGCCAGCAGCGTAGGGGCAGCATACGAGCAGTACTTC.

This clonotype was found a few times. This chain uses TRBV4-3 with TRBJ2-7; D perhaps matches TRBD2 (6 bases). Germline CDR1 reads LGHNA; CDR2 reads YSLEER. V was pared by 4 bases and J by 0 bases, with 16 bases between. The CDR3 contains 16 residues. The CDR3 DNA sequence: TGCGCCAGCAGCCCCCGGGCGGGGTTGAGCTCCTACGAGCAGTACTTC. Its protein product is CASSPRAGLSSYEQYF.

The CDR3 region is CASSVLGSGGAGGELFF. DNA of the CDR3: TGTGCCAGCAGCGTATTAGGTAGCGGGGGGGCCGGCGGGGAGCTGTTTTTT. V is TRBV9 and J is TRBJ2-2; 11 positions match TRBD2. This CDR3 has 17 residues. The germline CDR1 and CDR2 sequences are SGDLS and YYNGEE. J was trimmed by 7 bases and V by 1 base; bases with no gene match: 9.

This clonotype turned up a few times. The chain is built from TRBV18 and TRBJ1-1; unclear D gene. The V and J ends lost 1 base and 0 bases respectively, with 6 bases between them. Germline CDR1 is KGHSH and CDR2 is LQKENI. This CDR3 has 14 amino acids. The CDR3 loop reads CASSPRYLNTEAFF. Written as DNA, the CDR3 is TGTGCCAGCTCACCACGTTATCTGAACACTGAAGCTTTCTTT. Complete variable domain (other parts from reference TRBV18 and TRBJ1-1): NAGVMQNPRHLVRRRGQEARLRCSPMKGHSHVYWYRQLPEEGLKFMVYLQKENIIDESGMPKERFSAEFPKEGPSILRIQQVVRGDSAAYFCASSPRYLNTEAFFGQGTRLTVV.

This clonotype was counted many times. V is TRBV6-5 and J is TRBJ1-1, with a possible D match to TRBD1 (6 bases). V lost 6 bases and J lost 2, with 13 bases in between. CDR3 length: 14 amino acids. CDR1 and CDR2 from the germline V gene are MNHEY and SVGAGI. CDR3 sequence: CASSSGVGNTEAFF. CDR3 sequence (DNA): TGTGCCAGCAGCTCAGGGGTAGGAAACACTGAAGCTTTCTTT.

Only one count was recorded for this clonotype. This chain links TRBV5-1 with TRBJ1-5, with 7 positions matching TRBD1. This CDR3 has 16 amino acids. Germline loops: CDR1 SGHRS, CDR2 YFSETQ. J lost 4 bases, V lost 4 bases, and 11 bases had no gene match. This CDR3 reads CASSTGDSNFNQPQHF. The DNA for the CDR3 is TGCGCCAGCAGCACCGGGGACAGTAACTTTAATCAGCCCCAGCATTTT. The variable domain in full, with the rest retrieved from reference TRBV5-1 and TRBJ1-5, is KAGVTQTPRYLIKTRGQQVTLSCSPISGHRSVSWYQQTPGQGLQFLFEYFSETQRNKGNFPGRFSGRQFSNSRSEMNVSTLELGDSALYLCASSTGDSNFNQPQHFGDGTRLSIL.

Only a few counts were recorded for this clonotype. The rearrangement links TRBV7-3 to TRBJ2-1; D remains unclear. V lost 5 bases to trimming and J lost 0 bases, with 11 bases between them. The CDR3 consists of 15 residues. CDR1 is SGHTA, CDR2 FQGTGA, per germline. The DNA of the CDR3 is TGTGCCAGCAGCACCCACCCAAGCTCCTACAATGAGCAGTTCTTC. The encoded protein is CASSTHPSSYNEQFF.

This clonotype was seen repeatedly, ten times or more. The chain links TRBV29-1 to TRBJ2-3; D gene unclear. CDR3 size: 14 residues. Germline V gene data show CDR1 as SQVTM and CDR2 as ANQGSEA. V lost 0 bases to trimming and J lost 4 bases, with 11 bases between them. The CDR3 DNA reads as TGCAGCGTTGAAGACCCGACAAACCCAGATACGCAGTATTTT. This codes for CSVEDPTNPDTQYF.